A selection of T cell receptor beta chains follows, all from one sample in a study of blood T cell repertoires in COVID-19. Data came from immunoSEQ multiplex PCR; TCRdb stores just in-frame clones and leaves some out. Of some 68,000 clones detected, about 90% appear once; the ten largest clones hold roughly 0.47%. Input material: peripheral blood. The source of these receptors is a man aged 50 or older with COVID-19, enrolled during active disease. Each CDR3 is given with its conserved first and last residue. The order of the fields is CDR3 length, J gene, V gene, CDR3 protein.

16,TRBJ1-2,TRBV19,CASSISPLAGGYGYTF
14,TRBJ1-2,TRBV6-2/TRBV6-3,CASSAEGQNYGYTF
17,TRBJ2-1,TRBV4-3,CASSLQGRRLVGNEQFF
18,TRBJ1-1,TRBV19,CASSMRERALGMNTEAFF
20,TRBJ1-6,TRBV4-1,CASSQDDSTPLFYYNSPLHF
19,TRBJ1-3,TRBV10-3,CAISGWDRGALSSGNTIYF
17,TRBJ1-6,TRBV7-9,CASSLAQGAYHNSPLHF
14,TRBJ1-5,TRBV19,CASGFRDSNQPQHF
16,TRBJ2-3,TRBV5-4,CASSLPPSGSTDTQYF
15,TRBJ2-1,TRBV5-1,CASSLVQGWFVEQFF
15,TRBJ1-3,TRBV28,CASSSPPRSGNTIYF
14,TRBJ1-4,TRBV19,CASSILTANEKLFF
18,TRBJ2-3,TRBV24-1,CATSDPYGTSGSPDTQYF
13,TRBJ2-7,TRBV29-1,CSAQGTGRFEQYF
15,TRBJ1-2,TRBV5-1,CASSLPDRPNYGYTF
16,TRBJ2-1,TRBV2,CASSEAPASGSFEQFF
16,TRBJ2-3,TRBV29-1,CSVTGGAGRGTDTQYF
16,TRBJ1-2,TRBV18,CASSPQKLGQPYGYTF
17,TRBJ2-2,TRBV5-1,CASSLGTGGSNTGELFF
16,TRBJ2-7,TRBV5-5,CASSPTGTSGRYEQYF
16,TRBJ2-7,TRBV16,CASSQFPGISSYEQYF
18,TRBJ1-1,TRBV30,CAWSYPGGAFRLATEAFF
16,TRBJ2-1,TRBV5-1,CASSRGTSGRYNEQFF
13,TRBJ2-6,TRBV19,CATRRSGANVLTF
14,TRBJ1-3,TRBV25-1,CASSVTGSGNTIYF
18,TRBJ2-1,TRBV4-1,CASSRGLAGRSSYNEQFF
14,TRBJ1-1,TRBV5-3,CARSLGIPSTEAFF
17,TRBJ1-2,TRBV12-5,CASGLVLGGVVDYGYTF
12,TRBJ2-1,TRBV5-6,CASSLGGAEQFF
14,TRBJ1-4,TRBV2,CASSEAGEEEKLFF
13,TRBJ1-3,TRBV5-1,CASRPGAGNTIYF
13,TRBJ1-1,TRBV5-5,CASSSQGDTEAFF
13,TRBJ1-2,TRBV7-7,CASSPKDSYGYTF
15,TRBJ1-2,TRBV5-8,CASSPRVQGYYGYTF
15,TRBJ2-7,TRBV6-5,CASRRTSQGAYEQYF
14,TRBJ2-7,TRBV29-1,CSVANDWMSLEQYF
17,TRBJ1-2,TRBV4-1,CASSPGRREYSNYGYTF
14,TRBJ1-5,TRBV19,CASSIDEGNRAQHF
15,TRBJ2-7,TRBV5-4,CASSWDSGSLYEQYF
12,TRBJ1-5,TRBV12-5,CASGPGDQPQHF
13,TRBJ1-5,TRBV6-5,CASTGQGLQPQHF
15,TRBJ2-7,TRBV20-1,CSASDPASGTYEQYF
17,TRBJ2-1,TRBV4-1,CASSQAIVTVTYNEQFF
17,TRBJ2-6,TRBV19,CASSRQGLISGANVLTF
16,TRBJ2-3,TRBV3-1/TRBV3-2,CASSPLSGTDTDTQYF
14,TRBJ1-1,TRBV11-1,CASSSWRSGTEAFF
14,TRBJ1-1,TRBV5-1,CASSLTIPGGEAFF
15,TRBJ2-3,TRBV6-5,CASRNSGASTDTQYF
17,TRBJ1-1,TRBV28,CASRGEGILTLNTEAFF
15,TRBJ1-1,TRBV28,CASSLTGTGAPEAFF
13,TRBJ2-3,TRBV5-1,CASSHEADATQYF
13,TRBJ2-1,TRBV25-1,CASSDGVWNEQFF
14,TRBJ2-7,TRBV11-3,CASSLESGAYEQYF
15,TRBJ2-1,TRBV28,CASTPEGDYRNEQFF
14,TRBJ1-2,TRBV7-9,CASSLEEGRYGYTF